These 8 T cell receptor beta chains share one sample of origin, sequenced in a study of blood T cell repertoires in COVID-19. Sequencing used immunoSEQ multiplex PCR; TCRdb keeps in-frame clones, though not all of them. The sample records about 330,000 clones, 70% to 90% being singletons. Material for sequencing was PBMCs or T cells enriched from blood (not recorded which). Every receptor here comes from a woman aged 25-40 years who had recovered from COVID-19.

This chain joins TRBV9 and TRBJ2-2; possibly TRBD2 for D (6 bases). V was trimmed by 0 bases and J by 4 bases, leaving 13 bases between them. Germline values: CDR1 SGDLS, CDR2 YYNGEE. The CDR3 covers 16 residues. The CDR3 region is CASSVGAGPSTGELFF. The CDR3 DNA is TGTGCCAGCAGCGTAGGTGCGGGGCCGAGCACCGGGGAGCTGTTTTTT.

Only a few counts were recorded for this clone. The chain combines TRBV3-1 (or the pseudogene TRBV3-2) with TRBJ1-4; no clear D. Germline lookup yields CDR1 LGHDT and CDR2 YNNKEL (reference sequence). The V gene lost 6 bases and the J gene lost 5 bases, with 4 bases spanning the gap. This CDR3 contains 11 residues. The CDR3 nucleotides read TGTGCCAGCAGGGCAAATGAAAAACTGTTTTTT. Protein product: CASRANEKLFF.

The CDR3 sequence: CASTLRTGGKANYGYTF. DNA of the CDR3: TGTGCCAGCACCCTTCGGACAGGGGGTAAAGCTAACTATGGCTACACCTTC. The chain has TRBV13 and TRBJ1-2, with 10 positions matching TRBD1. The CDR3 loop spans 17 amino acids. The germline gives CDR1 PRHDT, CDR2 FYEKMQ (reference sequence). J lost 0 bases, V lost 7 bases, and 11 bases had no gene match.

The J gene is TRBJ1-2, the V gene TRBV18; TRBD1 agrees at 8 bases. CDR1 is KGHSH and CDR2 is LQKENI in the germline V gene. V was clipped by 4 bases and J by 3 bases; unmatched bases: 1. There are 13 residues in the CDR3. This chain's CDR3 is CASSQTGDYGYTF. The CDR3 DNA reads TGTGCCAGCTCACAGACAGGGGACTATGGCTACACCTTC.

This sequence joins TRBV6-5 and TRBJ1-6; a weak D match, TRBD1 (5 bases). The germline V gene encodes CDR1 MNHEY and CDR2 SVGAGI. CDR3 size: 11 residues. The V gene lost 6 bases and the J gene lost 9 bases, with 6 bases spanning the gap. CDR3 bases: TGTGCCAGCAGCCAGGGTTCACCCCTCCACTTT. Translation: CASSQGSPLHF.

This chain joins TRBV19 and TRBJ1-2; D may be TRBD1 (5 bases). The germline gives CDR1 LNHDA, CDR2 SQIVND (reference sequence). Deletions cut 4 bases from V and 4 bases from J, with 16 bases between. The CDR3 sequence is 15 residues long. The DNA for the CDR3 is TGTGCCAGTAGTACAACCGACCTGCAGGGCTATGGCTACACCTTC. It specifies CASSTTDLQGYGYTF.

The chain joins TRBV4-2 to TRBJ1-2; weak D call: TRBD1 (6 bases). This CDR3 spans 14 amino acids. CDR1 and CDR2 (germline): LGHNA, YNFKEQ. V was cut by 4 bases and J by 0 bases, with 9 bases left in between. CDR3 DNA: TGTGCCAGCAGCCGCGACAGGACTAACTATGGCTACACCTTC. It codes for CASSRDRTNYGYTF.

This sequence joins TRBV27 and TRBJ1-4; the D is unclear. Trimming pared 0 bases from V and 0 bases from J, leaving 11 bases between. The CDR3 spans 17 residues. Per the germline V gene, CDR1 is MNHEY and CDR2 is SMNVEV (reference sequence). The CDR3 sequence is CASSLSPRGTTNEKLFF. The CDR3 bases are TGTGCCAGCAGTTTATCCCCCCGGGGAACAACTAATGAAAAACTGTTTTTT. Full variable domain (missing parts from reference TRBV27 and TRBJ1-4): EAQVTQNPRYLITVTGKKLTVTCSQNMNHEYMSWYRQDPGLGLRQIYYSMNVEVTDKGDVPEGYKVSRKEKRNFPLILESPSPNQTSLYFCASSLSPRGTTNEKLFFGSGTQLSVL.